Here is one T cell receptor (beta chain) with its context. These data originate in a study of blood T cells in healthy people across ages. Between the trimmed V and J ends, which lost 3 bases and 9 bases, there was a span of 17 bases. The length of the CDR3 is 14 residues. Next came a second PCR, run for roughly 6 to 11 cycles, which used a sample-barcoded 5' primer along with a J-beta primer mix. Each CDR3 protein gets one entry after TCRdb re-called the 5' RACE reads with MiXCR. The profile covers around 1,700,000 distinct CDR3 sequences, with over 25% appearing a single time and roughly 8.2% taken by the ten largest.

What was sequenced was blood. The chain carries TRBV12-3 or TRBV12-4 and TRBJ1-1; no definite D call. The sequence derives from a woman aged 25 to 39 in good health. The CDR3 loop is CASSFGEATGKAFF. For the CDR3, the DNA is TGTGCCAGCAGTTTTGGGGAGGCCACGGGAAAAGCTTTCTTT.